The 15 T cell receptor beta chains presented below share a single source sample, sequenced in a study of T cell changes during pregnancy in multiple sclerosis (dated by TCRdb to between 2019 and 2020). The receptor library was made with the immunoSEQ multiplex PCR assay. TCRdb carries this immuneACCESS record with in-frame sequences only. Its versions omit some clonotypes, under half of them owing to an unresolved V gene in the studies checked, with the rest unexplained. The sample yields approximately 74,000 clones; 85% to 95% were counted once. The ten largest account for 2% to 2.5% of the sample. This specimen was peripheral blood, taken before pregnancy. These receptors all stem from a female donor with multiple sclerosis, enrolled in a pregnancy study.

The rearrangement uses TRBV6-5 and TRBJ2-1; 9 bases are shared with TRBD2. Germline lookup yields CDR1 MNHEY and CDR2 SVGAGI. This CDR3 region has 16 residues. The J segment lost 8 bases and the V segment lost 4 bases, leaving 12 bases of the junction unmatched. For the CDR3, the DNA is TGTGCCAGCAGTTCCCCGACTAGCGGCCCTATGGATGAGCAGTTCTTC. Translation: CASSSPTSGPMDEQFF.

The CDR3 here is CASRPQAAFTNEQFF. The CDR3 DNA is TGTGCCAGCAGGCCCCAGGCTGCTTTTACCAATGAGCAGTTCTTC. The rearrangement joins TRBV5-6 to TRBJ2-1; D remains unclear. The CDR3 has 15 amino acids. Trimming cost V 5 bases and J 6 bases, with 18 bases left between them. CDR1 and CDR2 (germline): SGHDT, YYEEEE.

The V gene is TRBV19, the J gene TRBJ1-5, with 7 bases aligning to TRBD1. Germline values: CDR1 LNHDA, CDR2 SQIVND (reference sequence). The CDR3 spans 16 residues. Losses at the gene ends were 6 bases for V and 2 bases for J; bases not matched to a gene: 10. The CDR3 reads CASSVLITGGNQPQHF. The CDR3 nucleotides are TGTGCCAGTAGCGTTTTGATCACAGGGGGCAATCAGCCCCAGCATTTT.

This chain joins TRBV7-2 and TRBJ2-3, with 10 bases that match TRBD2. Germline CDR1 and CDR2: SGHTA and FQGNSA. Trimming removed 3 bases from V and 1 base from J; junction bases left unmatched: 4. This CDR3 has 16 residues. The CDR3 DNA follows: TGTGCCAGCAGCTTGGGCCTAGCGGGAGGCACAGATACGCAGTATTTT. It codes for CASSLGLAGGTDTQYF.

The CDR3 spells CAWSSRGETQYF. CDR3 nucleotide sequence: TGTGCCTGGAGTTCCAGGGGAGAGACCCAGTACTTC. V is TRBV30 and J is TRBJ2-5; D may be TRBD1 (6 bases). V lost 2 bases and J 4 bases, leaving 8 bases between the germline ends. The germline CDR1 and CDR2 sequences are GTSNPN and SVGIG (reference sequence). The CDR3 runs to 12 residues.

The chain recombines TRBV7-6 with TRBJ2-7; no definite D call. CDR1 and CDR2 from the germline V gene are SGHVS and FNYEAQ. The CDR3 covers 14 residues. V lost 1 base and J 3 bases, leaving 10 bases between the germline ends. The DNA of the CDR3 is TGTGCCAGCAGCTTAGAGTCGACTGGCTACGAGCAGTACTTC. Translation: CASSLESTGYEQYF.

Here the CDR3 DNA reads TGTGCCAGTAGTATACGCGAACAGGGAATCGGGACTAATGAAAAACTGTTTTTT. This sequence encodes CASSIREQGIGTNEKLFF. J is TRBJ1-4 and V is TRBV19; D may be TRBD1 (6 bases). This CDR3 region has 18 residues. The germline V gene encodes CDR1 LNHDA and CDR2 SQIVND (reference sequence). With 2 bases removed from V and 2 bases from J, the gap between germline ends came to 18 bases.

This chain uses TRBV5-6 with TRBJ2-3; tentative D call: TRBD2 (5 bases). CDR3 length: 15 amino acids. CDR1 is SGHDT and CDR2 is YYEEEE in the germline V gene. V lost 1 base and J 1 base, leaving 10 bases between the germline ends. The CDR3 DNA reads TGTGCCAGCAGCTTGCTGGAGGTTGGCACAGATACGCAGTATTTT. This codes for CASSLLEVGTDTQYF.

The chain carries TRBV7-9 and TRBJ2-7; D possibly corresponds to TRBD2 (6 bases). This CDR3 contains 14 residues. Trimming stripped 6 bases from V and 9 bases from J, with 21 bases between. Looked up from germline, CDR1 is SEHNR and CDR2 is FQNEAQ (reference sequence). The DNA for the CDR3 is TGTGCCAGCAGTCCCCGGGACTGGGCTTCCATGCAGTACTTC. It is translated as CASSPRDWASMQYF.

This clone showed up just a few times. The chain employs TRBV20-1 and TRBJ1-1; D not resolved. V lost 3 bases to trimming and J lost 8 bases, with 10 bases between them. This CDR3 spans 11 amino acids. Germline loops: CDR1 DFQATT, CDR2 SNEGSKA (reference sequence). The CDR3 DNA reads TGCAGTGCTAGCGGTGAGGTGGAAGCTTTCTTT. Amino acids: CSASGEVEAFF.

This sequence joins TRBV11-3 and TRBJ2-7; tentatively, D is TRBD2 (6 bases). The germline V and J ends were trimmed by 3 bases and 6 bases, with 15 bases remaining between them. This CDR3 region has 14 residues. Per germline, CDR1 SGHNT and CDR2 YENEEA. The DNA of the CDR3 is TGTGCCAGCAGCTTGGGGGGACGACAGTCCGAGCAGTACTTC. It translates to CASSLGGRQSEQYF.

The chain combines TRBV4-2 with TRBJ2-5, with TRBD2 matching 11 bases. Unmatched junction bases numbered 14, after V lost 3 bases and J lost 2 bases. The CDR3 extends over 19 amino acids. Germline values: CDR1 LGHNA, CDR2 YNFKEQ. The CDR3 DNA follows: TGTGCCAGCAGCCATGGCGGGACTAGCGGAGGGGTAAGACAAGAGACCCAGTACTTC. It codes for CASSHGGTSGGVRQETQYF.

The chain has TRBV29-1 and TRBJ2-7; 7 bases agree with TRBD1. Losses at the gene ends were 4 bases for V and 2 bases for J; bases not matched to a gene: 8. Germline CDR1 SQVTM, CDR2 ANQGSEA. CDR3 length: 14 residues. The CDR3 loop reads CSVVGTANTYEQYF. The CDR3 nucleotides read TGCAGCGTTGTCGGGACAGCGAATACCTACGAGCAGTACTTC.

This clone was seen a handful of times. The genes are TRBV7-3 and TRBJ2-3; D not certain. The ends were cut back, 0 bases at V and 2 bases at J, with 6 bases in the middle. The germline V gene encodes CDR1 SGHTA and CDR2 FQGTGA. The CDR3 contains 14 residues. The CDR3 loop reads CASSLTAATDTQYF. CDR3 nucleotides: TGTGCCAGCAGCTTAACGGCGGCCACAGATACGCAGTATTTT.

The chain links TRBV19 to TRBJ2-5, with D possibly TRBD2 on 5 matching bases. The CDR3 is made up of 15 amino acids. Per the germline V gene, CDR1 is LNHDA and CDR2 is SQIVND (reference sequence). Trimming removed 3 bases from V and 4 bases from J, with 15 bases in between. CDR3 bases: TGTGCCAGTAGTATCACCGGGAACAGCGGAGAGACCCAGTACTTC. Protein: CASSITGNSGETQYF. Looking up the rest from reference TRBV19 and TRBJ2-5 gives the full variable domain: DGGITQSPKYLFRKEGQNVTLSCEQNLNHDAMYWYRQDPGQGLRLIYYSQIVNDFQKGDIAEGYSVSREKKESFPLTVTSAQKNPTAFYLCASSITGNSGETQYFGPGTRLLVL.